The T cell receptor beta chain described here comes from a study of blood T cell repertoires in COVID-19. J was trimmed by 5 bases and V by 2 bases; bases with no gene match: 4. The CDR3 length is 14 residues. Germline CDR1 is KGHSH and CDR2 is LQKENI. Using immunoSEQ multiplex PCR, the repertoire was profiled, and TCRdb retains in-frame clones only, with some absent. The table lists about 130,000 clones, around 73% of them singletons. Sequenced sample: peripheral blood. The origin of this receptor is a man aged 55-75 years who had recovered from COVID-19. The chain recombines TRBV18 with TRBJ1-1, with 8 positions matching TRBD1. The CDR3: CASSPSTGETEAFF. The CDR3 DNA follows: TGTGCCAGCTCACCATCGACAGGGGAGACTGAAGCTTTCTTT.